A single sample is the source of the 16 T cell receptor beta chains below, sequenced in a study of OX40 agonist ivuxolimab in advanced cancers. Here immunoSEQ multiplex PCR was the method, and the copy in TCRdb shows in-frame clones only, minus some. This sample has 65,000 or so clones, with approximately 88% found just once. The material sequenced was CD4+ or CD8+ T cells sorted from blood, taken in a trial of the OX40 agonist ivuxolimab. The receptor source for this set is an adult with an advanced solid tumor such as melanoma, head and neck, liver or kidney cancer.

The V gene is TRBV14, the J gene TRBJ2-3, with D uncertain. The CDR3 spans 14 residues. V was pared by 0 bases and J by 4 bases, with 8 bases between. The germline V gene has CDR1 SGHDN and CDR2 FVKESK. The CDR3 sequence: CASSQERRADTQYF. CDR3 DNA: TGTGCCAGCAGCCAAGAACGTAGGGCAGATACGCAGTATTTT.

The chain has TRBV2 and TRBJ1-1; tentative D call: TRBD1 (6 bases). Between the trimmed V and J ends, which lost 7 bases and 1 base, there was a span of 13 bases. CDR1 is SNHLY, CDR2 FYNNEI, per germline. The CDR3 sequence is 14 residues long. The CDR3 DNA is TGTGCCAGCAAAGTCGGGACACAGAACACTGAAGCTTTCTTT. Its translation is CASKVGTQNTEAFF.

The gene calls are TRBV9 and TRBJ2-5; D remains ambiguous. Trimming cost V 1 base and J 2 bases, with 6 bases left between them. The germline gives CDR1 SGDLS, CDR2 YYNGEE. The CDR3 spans 13 residues. CDR3 DNA sequence: TGTGCCAGCAGCGTATTGGGACAAGAGACCCAGTACTTC. As protein: CASSVLGQETQYF.

The rearrangement uses TRBV5-1 and TRBJ2-2; 10 bases fit TRBD2. The CDR3 is 15 residues long. Per germline, CDR1 SGHRS and CDR2 YFSETQ. With V trimmed by 4 bases and J by 7 bases, 7 bases remained unmatched. CDR3 amino acids: CASSETSGRVGELFF. CDR3 nucleotide sequence: TGCGCCAGCAGCGAGACTAGCGGGCGGGTCGGGGAGCTGTTTTTT. Using reference TRBV5-1 and TRBJ2-2 for the parts outside the CDR3, the full variable domain is KAGVTQTPRYLIKTRGQQVTLSCSPISGHRSVSWYQQTPGQGLQFLFEYFSETQRNKGNFPGRFSGRQFSNSRSEMNVSTLELGDSALYLCASSETSGRVGELFFGEGSRLTVL.

J is TRBJ1-5 and V is TRBV4-1, with D maybe TRBD1 (6 bases). Trimming stripped 0 bases from V and 9 bases from J, with 9 bases between. This CDR3 contains 13 residues. Germline V CDR1 and CDR2: MGHRA, YSYEKL. Here the CDR3 DNA reads TGCGCCAGCAGCCAAGATCGGGGGCGGCCCCAGCATTTT. Translating it yields CASSQDRGRPQHF.

The rearrangement joins TRBV4-2 to TRBJ2-3; D is perhaps TRBD1 (6 bases). Germline assignment: CDR1 LGHNA and CDR2 YNFKEQ. The CDR3 length is 18 residues. The V end was cut by 4 bases, the J end by 2 bases, with 22 bases between. CDR3 bases: TGTGCCAGCAGCCGATCGACAGGCGCCCAGGTAAACACAGATACGCAGTATTTT. This sequence encodes CASSRSTGAQVNTDTQYF.

V usage is TRBV5-1 and J usage is TRBJ2-2, with 9 nucleotides matching TRBD1. The germline V gene has CDR1 SGHRS and CDR2 YFSETQ. The V segment lost 0 bases and the J segment 4 bases; nucleotides outside the gene matches: 4. CDR3 length: 16 residues. In DNA form, the CDR3 reads TGCGCCAGCAGCTTGGAGGCGGGACAGGGCACCGGGGAGCTGTTTTTT. It encodes CASSLEAGQGTGELFF.

The V gene is TRBV29-1, the J gene TRBJ1-5, with D possibly being TRBD1 (5 bases). The germline CDR1 and CDR2 sequences are SQVTM and ANQGSEA. This CDR3 has 13 amino acids. Trimming shortened V by 7 bases and J by 7 bases, and 17 bases separated the two germline ends. The CDR3 DNA reads as TGCAGCGCCATCCGGGGGGGAGGACAGCCCCAGCATTTT. Protein sequence: CSAIRGGGQPQHF.

This chain joins TRBV5-5 and TRBJ1-4, with D possibly matching TRBD1 (6 bases). This CDR3 is built from 14 residues. Germline CDR1 is SGHKS and CDR2 is YYEKEE (reference sequence). Trimming removed 5 bases from V and 8 bases from J, with 16 bases in between. CDR3 DNA sequence: TGTGCCAGCAGTCCAGGGGACTTGGGAGAAAAACTGTTTTTT. Translation gives CASSPGDLGEKLFF.

This chain links TRBV6-6 with TRBJ1-5; 7 bases fit TRBD1. Germline lookup yields CDR1 MNHNY and CDR2 SVGAGI (reference sequence). The J segment lost 2 bases and the V segment lost 2 bases, leaving 6 bases of the junction unmatched. The CDR3 covers 16 residues. The CDR3 sequence: CASSYAHRGGNQPQHF. CDR3 nucleotides: TGTGCCAGCAGTTACGCCCACAGGGGCGGCAATCAGCCCCAGCATTTT.

V usage is TRBV6-5 and J usage is TRBJ1-6; D perhaps matches TRBD1 (5 bases). Germline CDR1 MNHEY, CDR2 SVGAGI. The CDR3 has 14 residues. Trimming pared 8 bases from V and 8 bases from J, leaving 16 bases between. The CDR3 here is CASGQGDEDSPLHF. As DNA, the CDR3 is TGTGCCAGCGGACAAGGGGATGAGGATTCACCCCTCCACTTT.

This clone was detected a few times. The chain combines TRBV6-4 with TRBJ2-5, with TRBD2 identical over 10 bases. This CDR3 contains 15 residues. V lost 7 bases, J lost 4 bases, and 9 bases stayed unmatched. Germline CDR1 is MRHNA and CDR2 is SNTAGT. CDR3 sequence reads: CASTGPSGGAETQYF. The CDR3, as DNA: TGTGCCAGCACTGGGCCTAGCGGGGGCGCAGAGACCCAGTACTTC.

The chain uses TRBV14 and TRBJ1-2; D might be TRBD1 (6 bases). Germline CDR1 is SGHDN and CDR2 is FVKESK. The CDR3 is 13 residues long. V shed 8 bases and J shed 1 base, with 11 bases lying between them. CDR3 region: CASGPGVNYGYTF. The CDR3 DNA is TGTGCCAGCGGACCAGGGGTTAACTATGGCTACACCTTC.

This clone was counted once. The chain uses TRBV19 and TRBJ2-7; D gene uncertain. Germline CDR1 and CDR2: LNHDA and SQIVND (reference sequence). The V and J ends lost 3 bases and 0 bases respectively, with 18 bases between them. The CDR3 extends over 17 amino acids. The CDR3 nucleotides read TGTGCCAGTAGTATTGGCTTAGGGCGGCACAACTCCTACGAGCAGTACTTC. It yields the protein CASSIGLGRHNSYEQYF.

This chain connects TRBV30 to TRBJ2-3; D is ambiguous. Germline CDR1 and CDR2: GTSNPN and SVGIG (reference sequence). This CDR3 is built from 11 residues. The V end was cut by 3 bases, the J end by 6 bases, with 7 bases between. The CDR3 DNA follows: TGTGCCTGGAGAACACGGGATACGCAGTATTTT. It translates to CAWRTRDTQYF.

This chain uses TRBV5-4 with TRBJ2-1; 8 bases fit TRBD2. CDR1 is SGHNT and CDR2 is YYREEE in the germline V gene (reference sequence). The CDR3 totals 16 residues. Losses at the gene ends were 0 bases for V and 6 bases for J; bases not matched to a gene: 8. This CDR3 is CASSLGAGAIANEQFF. As DNA, the CDR3 is TGTGCCAGCAGCTTGGGAGCGGGAGCAATTGCCAATGAGCAGTTCTTC.